This passage covers 27 T cell receptor beta chains from one sample sequenced in a study of shared clonotypes between healthy human individuals. The table came from immunoSEQ multiplex PCR; TCRdb's copy has only in-frame clones and leaves some out. The table shows 1,400,000 or so clones, with approximately 98.5% occurring only once. The sample comprised naive CD4+ T cells sorted from blood. The subset was: CD45RA+ positively selected. The receptors derive from a man aged 25-40 years in good health.

This clone came up once. The J gene is TRBJ1-4, the V gene TRBV5-1, with 10 positions matching TRBD1. Germline CDR1 SGHRS, CDR2 YFSETQ. The CDR3 is 15 amino acids. With V trimmed by 4 bases and J by 7 bases, 7 bases remained unmatched. The CDR3 is CASSLPTGGGEKLFF. DNA of the CDR3: TGCGCCAGCAGCCTTCCGACAGGGGGCGGTGAAAAACTGTTTTTT.

This clone was seen only once. One end of the junction does not line up with germline, which may come from a read error. The chain combines TRBV25-1 with TRBJ2-7; TRBD2 agrees at 9 bases. Germline V CDR1 and CDR2: MGHDK, SYGVNS. The CDR3 extends over 15 amino acids. The chain's CDR3 is CASSESGSLAGESHF. In DNA form, the CDR3 reads TGTGCCAGCAGTGAATCAGGAAGTTTAGCGGGAGAAAGTCACTTC.

The CDR3 reads CASSVSSRRRRGGTDTQYF. The CDR3 DNA sequence: TGTGCCAGCAGCGTCAGTTCTAGAAGGCGTCGCGGAGGCACAGATACGCAGTATTTT. V gene TRBV9 combines with J gene TRBJ2-3; D remains unclear. Trimming removed 2 bases at V and 1 base at J, with 23 bases between. Germline-derived CDR1 and CDR2 are SGDLS and YYNGEE. This CDR3 is built from 19 residues.

The chain employs TRBV9 and TRBJ2-1, with D hard to call. This CDR3 region has 13 residues. The V gene lost 4 bases and the J gene lost 4 bases, with 9 bases spanning the gap. CDR1 is SGDLS, CDR2 YYNGEE, per germline. CDR3 protein: CASSQTGYNEQFF. CDR3 in DNA: TGTGCCAGCAGCCAGACTGGTTACAATGAGCAGTTCTTC. The full variable domain, completed using reference TRBV9 and TRBJ2-1, is DSGVTQTPKHLITATGQRVTLRCSPRSGDLSVYWYQQSLDQGLQFLIQYYNGEERAKGNILERFSAQQFPDLHSELNLSSLELGDSALYFCASSQTGYNEQFFGPGTRLTVL.

V usage is TRBV9 and J usage is TRBJ2-1; no firm D call. Germline loops: CDR1 SGDLS, CDR2 YYNGEE. The length of the CDR3 is 11 residues. CDR3 coding DNA: TGTGTTTGGATCTCCCAAGGGCTGCAGTTCTTC. Its translation is CVWISQGLQFF.

The count of this clone is one. This rearrangement joins TRBV7-6 to TRBJ1-1, with D hard to call. The CDR3 consists of 13 residues. V was cut by 7 bases and J by 1 base, with 10 bases left in between. CDR1 is SGHVS and CDR2 is FNYEAQ in the germline V gene. CDR3 sequence: CASTHDQNTEAFF. The DNA for the CDR3 is TGTGCCAGCACTCACGACCAGAACACTGAAGCTTTCTTT.

V usage is TRBV29-1 and J usage is TRBJ2-7, with no clear D. Germline V gives CDR1 SQVTM, CDR2 ANQGSEA. The V and J ends lost 4 bases and 3 bases respectively, with 10 bases between them. This CDR3 region has 12 residues. DNA for the CDR3: TGCAGCGTTGTTATCTCGGGCTACGAGCAGTACTTC. It translates to CSVVISGYEQYF.

The chain uses TRBV30 and TRBJ2-6; the D is unclear. This CDR3 has 13 residues. Germline CDR1 and CDR2: GTSNPN and SVGIG (reference sequence). Trimming removed 1 base at V and 1 base at J, with 2 bases between. CDR3 residues: CAWSASGANVLTF. For the CDR3, the DNA is TGTGCCTGGAGTGCGTCTGGGGCCAACGTCCTGACTTTC.

This chain uses TRBV2 with TRBJ2-7, with a tentative D call TRBD1 (6 bases). The CDR3 sequence is 13 residues long. The V and J ends lost 8 bases and 6 bases respectively, with 17 bases between them. Germline lookup yields CDR1 SNHLY and CDR2 FYNNEI. The CDR3 region is CASQGGALFEQYF. The CDR3 DNA is TGTGCCAGCCAAGGGGGAGCGTTATTCGAGCAGTACTTC.

The chain is built from TRBV2 and TRBJ2-2; 11 bases agree with TRBD1. Germline trimming cut 4 bases from V and 4 bases from J; bases unmatched to any gene: 2. Germline V gives CDR1 SNHLY, CDR2 FYNNEI. The CDR3 has 15 amino acids. The CDR3 is CASSGGQGGTGELFF. For the CDR3, the DNA is TGTGCCAGCAGTGGGGGACAGGGGGGCACCGGGGAGCTGTTTTTT.

This sequence joins TRBV18 and TRBJ2-5, with 8 bases aligning to TRBD1. This CDR3 contains 16 residues. Germline V gives CDR1 KGHSH, CDR2 LQKENI. V gave up 2 bases and J gave up 4 bases; unmatched junction bases: 9. CDR3 bases: TGTGCCAGCTCACCAATTGGGGGGACAGGACTAGAGACCCAGTACTTC. Translating it yields CASSPIGGTGLETQYF.

The rearrangement links TRBV11-3 to TRBJ1-4; D gene unclear. The germline gives CDR1 SGHNT, CDR2 YENEEA. There are 14 residues in the CDR3. The V gene lost 4 bases and the J gene lost 7 bases, with 13 bases spanning the gap. CDR3 sequence: CASSCKTRSEKLFF. CDR3 DNA: TGTGCCAGCAGCTGTAAGACACGGAGTGAAAAACTGTTTTTT.

The chain combines TRBV11-2 with TRBJ2-7; 7 nucleotides match TRBD2. The CDR3 contains 16 residues. Germline CDR1 reads SGHAT; CDR2 reads FQNNGV. The V and J ends lost 1 base and 1 base, in that order; junction bases with no gene match: 7. The chain's CDR3 is CASSLGSRGSSYEQYF. CDR3 nucleotide sequence: TGTGCCAGCAGCTTAGGTTCTCGCGGGAGTTCCTACGAGCAGTACTTC.

As to this clone: The sample has other DNA sequences that encode this CDR3 too. This sequence joins TRBV9 and TRBJ1-1, with D hard to call. This CDR3 has 13 amino acids. Germline CDR1 reads SGDLS; CDR2 reads YYNGEE. Trimming removed 0 bases at V and 0 bases at J, with 3 bases between. CDR3 bases: TGTGCCAGCAGCGTAGTCATGAACACTGAAGCTTTCTTT. Translating gives CASSVVMNTEAFF. Full variable domain (remainder filled in from reference TRBV9 and TRBJ1-1): DSGVTQTPKHLITATGQRVTLRCSPRSGDLSVYWYQQSLDQGLQFLIQYYNGEERAKGNILERFSAQQFPDLHSELNLSSLELGDSALYFCASSVVMNTEAFFGQGTRLTVV.

V gene TRBV5-8 combines with J gene TRBJ2-1; D remains unclear. The V gene's germline CDR1 is SGHTS and CDR2 YDEGEE. This CDR3 contains 12 residues. Between the trimmed V and J ends, which lost 6 bases and 5 bases, there was a span of 9 bases. CDR3 residues: CASNRVHNEQFF. Written as DNA, the CDR3 is TGTGCCAGCAACCGGGTCCACAATGAGCAGTTCTTC.

V is TRBV29-1 and J is TRBJ2-1; D may be TRBD1 (5 bases). Trimming stripped 0 bases from V and 5 bases from J, with 14 bases between. The CDR3 is made up of 15 amino acids. Germline loops: CDR1 SQVTM, CDR2 ANQGSEA. CDR3 sequence reads: CSVEDWAGWNNEQFF. CDR3 DNA: TGCAGCGTTGAAGATTGGGCAGGGTGGAACAATGAGCAGTTCTTC.

The V and J genes are TRBV9 and TRBJ2-2, with TRBD2 matching over 14 bases. This CDR3 has 22 amino acids. The trim removed 0 bases at V and 0 bases at J, leaving 13 bases unmatched. Germline-derived CDR1 and CDR2 are SGDLS and YYNGEE. CDR3 sequence (DNA): TGTGCCAGCAGCGTAGCTACTCTTGTCCCGGGACTAGCGGGAGCGAACACCGGGGAGCTGTTTTTT. It yields the protein CASSVATLVPGLAGANTGELFF. The whole variable domain, remainder taken from reference TRBV9 and TRBJ2-2, is DSGVTQTPKHLITATGQRVTLRCSPRSGDLSVYWYQQSLDQGLQFLIQYYNGEERAKGNILERFSAQQFPDLHSELNLSSLELGDSALYFCASSVATLVPGLAGANTGELFFGEGSRLTVL.

Concerning this clone: The same CDR3 can be traced to other DNA sequences in this sample. V gene TRBV2 combines with J gene TRBJ2-7; D unclear. Germline CDR1 is SNHLY and CDR2 is FYNNEI. V was pared by 2 bases and J by 4 bases, with 3 bases between. CDR3 length: 11 residues. CDR3 sequence: CASSEYYEQYF. CDR3 nucleotide sequence: TGTGCCAGCAGTGAATATTACGAGCAGTACTTC. Variable domain in full (rest from reference TRBV2 and TRBJ2-7): EPEVTQTPSHQVTQMGQEVILRCVPISNHLYFYWYRQILGQKVEFLVSFYNNEISEKSEIFDDQFSVERPDGSNFTLKIRSTKLEDSAMYFCASSEYYEQYFGPGTRLTVT.

The chain links TRBV9 to TRBJ2-7; 7 nucleotides match TRBD1. CDR1 SGDLS and CDR2 YYNGEE come from the germline V gene. V dropped 1 base and J dropped 2; count of bases not matched to a gene: 3. The CDR3 has 14 amino acids. The CDR3 is CASSVTDRAYEQYF. CDR3 DNA sequence: TGTGCCAGCAGCGTAACTGACAGGGCCTACGAGCAGTACTTC.

The chain joins TRBV5-4 to TRBJ2-2; 8 bases agree with TRBD2. From germline, CDR1 is SGHNT and CDR2 YYREEE (reference sequence). The length of the CDR3 is 18 residues. V gave up 4 bases and J gave up 7 bases; unmatched junction bases: 18. CDR3 protein: CASSPPGGGGRYGGELFF. The DNA for the CDR3 is TGTGCCAGCAGCCCCCCGGGGGGAGGCGGGAGGTATGGCGGGGAGCTGTTTTTT.

The chain uses TRBV7-6 and TRBJ2-1; 7 bases align to TRBD1. Per germline, CDR1 SGHVS and CDR2 FNYEAQ. This CDR3 spans 16 amino acids. J gave up 3 bases and V 4 bases, and 9 bases lay outside the gene matches. As DNA, the CDR3 is TGTGCCAGCAGCTCCACAGGGGCCAGGGGCTACAATGAGCAGTTCTTC. It specifies CASSSTGARGYNEQFF. Together with reference TRBV7-6 and TRBJ2-1, the CDR3 gives the full variable domain: GAGVSQSPRYKVTKRGQDVALRCDPISGHVSLYWYRQALGQGPEFLTYFNYEAQQDKSGLPNDRFSAERPEGSISTLTIQRTEQRDSAMYRCASSSTGARGYNEQFFGPGTRLTVL.

V gene TRBV28 combines with J gene TRBJ2-5, with 7 bases that match TRBD2. Looked up from germline, CDR1 is MDHEN and CDR2 is SYDVKM. Losses at the gene ends were 7 bases for V and 5 bases for J; bases not matched to a gene: 10. The CDR3 runs to 14 residues. The CDR3 region has the DNA TGTGCCAGCACCCTCCCCCGGCGGGGGGAGACCCAGTACTTC. Translation: CASTLPRRGETQYF.

This chain connects TRBV5-1 to TRBJ2-2, with D possibly TRBD1 on 6 matching bases. Per germline, CDR1 SGHRS and CDR2 YFSETQ. V lost 7 bases and J 6 bases, leaving 13 bases between the germline ends. CDR3 length: 13 residues. The CDR3 is CASQYKGAGELFF. CDR3 in DNA: TGCGCCAGCCAATACAAGGGGGCCGGGGAGCTGTTTTTT.

This chain uses TRBV18 with TRBJ2-7; tentative D call: TRBD2 (5 bases). CDR3 length: 12 residues. Germline CDR1 reads KGHSH; CDR2 reads LQKENI. V lost 5 bases, J lost 2 bases, and 7 bases lay in between. The CDR3 spells CASSAGAYEQYF. DNA for the CDR3: TGTGCCAGCTCAGCCGGGGCCTACGAGCAGTACTTC.

This clone appeared once. The J gene is TRBJ1-1, the V gene TRBV5-1; tentatively, D is TRBD1 (5 bases). Trimming pared 5 bases from V and 8 bases from J, leaving 22 bases between. The CDR3 loop spans 15 amino acids. Per germline, CDR1 SGHRS and CDR2 YFSETQ. The CDR3 DNA sequence: TGCGCCAGCAGTGAAAAGCGTGACAGCAGTAAGGAAGCTTTCTTT. Protein sequence: CASSEKRDSSKEAFF.

The V gene is TRBV11-2, the J gene TRBJ2-3, with 9 nucleotides matching TRBD2. Germline CDR1 and CDR2: SGHAT and FQNNGV. V was clipped by 6 bases and J by 4 bases; unmatched bases: 5. CDR3 size: 14 residues. CDR3: CASRPLAGSDTQYF. CDR3 in DNA: TGTGCCAGCAGACCTCTAGCGGGGTCAGATACGCAGTATTTT.

The CDR3 loop is CASSVHQETQYF. In nucleotides, the CDR3 is TGTGCCAGCAGTGTTCACCAAGAGACCCAGTACTTC. This chain connects TRBV2 to TRBJ2-5, with D unresolved. The V and J ends lost 4 bases and 0 bases respectively, with 3 bases between them. Germline loops: CDR1 SNHLY, CDR2 FYNNEI. The CDR3 extends over 12 amino acids.